This TCR beta chain is from a study of T cells after yellow fever vaccination. Whole-study context: Preparation of the low-cell-number fractions used SMART-Seq v4 Ultra Low Input.

Generation of TCR cDNA used 5'RACE template switching (which added a universal primer site and UMIs). One entry per CDR3 protein, called by TCRdb with MiXCR from the 5' RACE reads. The sample consists of some 400,000 distinct CDR3 sequences, over 15% of them appearing once. Trimming stripped 1 base from V and 5 bases from J, with 19 bases between. Germline V gene data show CDR1 as KGHDR and CDR2 as SFDVKD. This CDR3 contains 17 residues. The chain joins TRBV24-1 to TRBJ2-5; D is perhaps TRBD1 or TRBD2 (7 bases each). The specimen was PBMCs, collected before the yellow fever booster vaccination. This clonotype was obtained from a man younger than 30 who received the YFV17D yellow fever vaccine. The CDR3 DNA reads TGTGCCACCAGTGATTTCAAAGAACCAGGGGGGGAGGAGACCCAGTACTTC. This codes for CATSDFKEPGGEETQYF.